This T cell receptor (beta chain) was observed in a study of cytomegalovirus exposure and HLA in healthy donors. This CDR3 comprises 14 residues. Germline lookup yields CDR1 LNHDA and CDR2 SQIVND (reference sequence). The J segment lost 4 bases and the V segment lost 6 bases, leaving 4 bases of the junction unmatched. 60 Vbeta and 13 Jbeta primers were used in PCR. Profiled with immunoSEQ multiplex PCR; TCRdb holds only in-frame clones, not every one. The sample carries approximately 150,000 clones, almost 80% recorded once. Overall study results and limits: Rarity held for most TCR sequences, but there were some public TCRs that occurred in many donors. The authors excluded some V segments, including TRBV6-2 and TRBV6-3, as indistinguishable.

A single count supports this clone. Its antigen is currently unknown. The V and J genes are TRBV19 and TRBJ2-1; 9 nucleotides match TRBD2. The receptor was isolated from a woman aged 50 to 60 in good health and CMV-seronegative. Sequencing was carried out using PBMCs. CDR3 sequence: CASSGLALYNEQFF. The CDR3 DNA sequence: TGTGCCAGTAGCGGACTAGCGCTTTACAATGAGCAGTTCTTC. Using reference TRBV19 and TRBJ2-1 for the parts outside the CDR3, the full variable domain is DGGITQSPKYLFRKEGQNVTLSCEQNLNHDAMYWYRQDPGQGLRLIYYSQIVNDFQKGDIAEGYSVSREKKESFPLTVTSAQKNPTAFYLCASSGLALYNEQFFGPGTRLTVL.